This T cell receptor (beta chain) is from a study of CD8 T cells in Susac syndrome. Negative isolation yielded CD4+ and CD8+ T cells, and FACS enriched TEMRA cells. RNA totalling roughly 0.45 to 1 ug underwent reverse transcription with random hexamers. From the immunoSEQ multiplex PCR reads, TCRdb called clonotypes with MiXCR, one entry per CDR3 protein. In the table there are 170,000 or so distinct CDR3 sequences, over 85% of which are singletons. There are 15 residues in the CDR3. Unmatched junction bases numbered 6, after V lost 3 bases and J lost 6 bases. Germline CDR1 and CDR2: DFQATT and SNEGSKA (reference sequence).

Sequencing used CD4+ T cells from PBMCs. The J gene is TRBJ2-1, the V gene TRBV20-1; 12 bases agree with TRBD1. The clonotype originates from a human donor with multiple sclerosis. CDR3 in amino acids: CSASRGTGGFNEQFF. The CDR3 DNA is TGCAGTGCTAGCAGGGGGACAGGGGGCTTCAATGAGCAGTTCTTC.